The 16 T cell receptor beta chains listed next were all sequenced from one sample in a study of blood T cell repertoires in COVID-19. TCRdb's table, derived via immunoSEQ multiplex PCR, lists solely in-frame clones and lacks some. The data show 270,000 or so clones, approximately 87% seen once. The sample comprised peripheral blood. These receptors all stem from a human donor in a cohort sampled during active COVID-19.

This chain uses TRBV19 with TRBJ2-1, with TRBD2 matching over 15 bases. Trimming took 4 bases from V and 4 from J; bases not matched to a gene: 5. The CDR3 is 17 residues long. Germline V gene lookup returns CDR1 LNHDA and CDR2 SQIVND (reference sequence). CDR3 residues: CASSSLGLAGGYNEQFF. CDR3 DNA: TGTGCCAGTAGTAGCCTTGGACTAGCGGGAGGGTACAATGAGCAGTTCTTC.

The chain carries TRBV6-6 and TRBJ2-7; 7 nucleotides align to TRBD1. Germline CDR1 MNHNY, CDR2 SVGAGI (reference sequence). This CDR3 comprises 12 residues. V shed 2 bases and J 6 bases; nucleotides not matched to a gene: 1. Written as DNA, the CDR3 is TGTGCCAGCAGTTACGGGACAGCCGAGCAGTACTTC. Translated: CASSYGTAEQYF.

The chain combines TRBV5-4 with TRBJ2-5; a weak D match, TRBD2 (5 bases). V was pared by 4 bases and J by 2 bases, with 15 bases between. CDR3 size: 15 residues. CDR1 is SGHNT and CDR2 is YYREEE in the germline V gene (reference sequence). CDR3 sequence (DNA): TGTGCCAGCAGCGGTTGGGAGCGTGCTCAAGAGACCCAGTACTTC. Translation: CASSGWERAQETQYF.

V usage is TRBV7-9 and J usage is TRBJ2-7, with no clear D. The V gene lost 0 bases and the J gene lost 4 bases, with 7 bases spanning the gap. The CDR3 consists of 13 residues. Germline assignment: CDR1 SEHNR and CDR2 FQNEAQ (reference sequence). This chain's CDR3 is CASSLAENYEQYF. DNA of the CDR3: TGTGCCAGCAGCTTAGCGGAGAATTACGAGCAGTACTTC. The full variable domain, in which reference TRBV7-9 and TRBJ2-7 provide the parts outside the CDR3, is DTGVSQNPRHKITKRGQNVTFRCDPISEHNRLYWYRQTLGQGPEFLTYFQNEAQLEKSRLLSDRFSAERPKGSFSTLEIQRTEQGDSAMYLCASSLAENYEQYFGPGTRLTVT.

The rearrangement links TRBV12-5 to TRBJ2-5; D is ambiguous. The V gene's germline CDR1 is LGHNT and CDR2 FRNRAP. The CDR3 spans 16 residues. V was trimmed by 1 base and J by 1 base, leaving 13 bases between them. CDR3 in amino acids: CASGLGGLRTQETQYF. As DNA, the CDR3 is TGTGCTAGTGGTTTGGGCGGTTTGCGCACCCAAGAGACCCAGTACTTC.

This clone was seen a handful of times. The rearrangement links TRBV11-2 to TRBJ2-7; 7 bases match TRBD1. Trimming at V came to 6 bases and at J to 1 base, leaving 3 bases not matched to a gene. The CDR3 extends over 13 amino acids. The germline CDR1 and CDR2 sequences are SGHAT and FQNNGV. In nucleotides, the CDR3 is TGTGCCAGCAGTGTGGGACAGTCCTACGAGCAGTACTTC. Translating gives CASSVGQSYEQYF. The full variable domain, its missing parts supplied by reference TRBV11-2 and TRBJ2-7, is EAGVAQSPRYKIIEKRQSVAFWCNPISGHATLYWYQQILGQGPKLLIQFQNNGVVDDSQLPKDRFSAERLKGVDSTLKIQPAKLEDSAVYLCASSVGQSYEQYFGPGTRLTVT.

V is TRBV7-8 and J is TRBJ2-1, with 7 bases that match TRBD2. The CDR3 has 17 residues. Per the germline V gene, CDR1 is SGHVS and CDR2 is FQNEAQ. Germline trimming cut 4 bases from V and 3 bases from J; bases unmatched to any gene: 12. The CDR3 DNA follows: TGTGCCAGCAGCTCCCCCCTAGGCGGGAGCGTCTACAATGAGCAGTTCTTC. Translated, it gives CASSSPLGGSVYNEQFF.

This chain uses TRBV7-8 with TRBJ1-5; the match to TRBD1 covers 11 bases. V lost 4 bases, J lost 3 bases, and 5 bases stayed unmatched. The CDR3 contains 16 residues. The germline CDR1 and CDR2 sequences are SGHVS and FQNEAQ. The DNA of the CDR3 is TGTGCCAGCAGCTCCTGGGACAGGGGGAACAATCAGCCCCAGCATTTT. It specifies CASSSWDRGNNQPQHF.

A few counts support this clone. The rearrangement joins TRBV10-2 to TRBJ2-1, with 10 nucleotides matching TRBD2. Germline trimming cut 1 base from V and 6 bases from J; bases unmatched to any gene: 3. There are 15 residues in the CDR3. Per germline, CDR1 WSHSY and CDR2 SAAADI. CDR3 sequence: CASSEWASGSNEQFF. DNA for the CDR3: TGCGCCAGCAGTGAGTGGGCTAGCGGGAGCAATGAGCAGTTCTTC.

This clone turned up a few times. The V gene is TRBV29-1, the J gene TRBJ2-7; 12 nucleotides align to TRBD2. V shed 6 bases and J 5 bases; nucleotides not matched to a gene: 5. This CDR3 comprises 13 residues. The germline CDR1 and CDR2 sequences are SQVTM and ANQGSEA. As DNA, the CDR3 is TGCAGCGTCAGGACTAGCGGGAACCACGAGCAGTACTTC. Translating gives CSVRTSGNHEQYF.

This rearrangement joins TRBV3-1 (or the pseudogene TRBV3-2) to TRBJ1-5; D gene uncertain. Looked up from germline, CDR1 is LGHDT and CDR2 is YNNKEL (reference sequence). Trimming left V 2 bases short and J 0 bases short, with 5 bases between. The CDR3 totals 14 residues. DNA for the CDR3: TGTGCCAGCAGCCAACGCGGTAGCAATCAGCCCCAGCATTTT. Translated, it gives CASSQRGSNQPQHF.

V usage is TRBV18 and J usage is TRBJ1-6, with unresolved D. Germline V CDR1 and CDR2: KGHSH, LQKENI. The V end was cut by 1 base, the J end by 0 bases, with 7 bases between. The CDR3 loop spans 16 amino acids. The CDR3 is CASSPLADSYNSPLHF. The CDR3 DNA is TGTGCCAGCTCACCACTCGCGGACTCCTATAATTCACCCCTCCACTTT.

This chain connects TRBV6-2 or TRBV6-3 to TRBJ2-7; the match to TRBD1 covers 8 bases. The length of the CDR3 is 15 residues. Per the germline V gene, CDR1 is MNHEY and CDR2 is SVGEGT. With V trimmed by 0 bases and J by 0 bases, 1 base remained unmatched. The CDR3 sequence: CASSYSTGGSYEQYF. For the CDR3, the DNA is TGTGCCAGCAGTTACTCTACAGGGGGCTCCTACGAGCAGTACTTC.

This clone was observed a single time. The chain carries TRBV18 and TRBJ1-2; a weak D match, TRBD1 (5 bases). The CDR3 totals 13 residues. The germline V gene encodes CDR1 KGHSH and CDR2 LQKENI. The V end lost 7 bases, the J end lost 10 bases, and 19 bases lay between the germline ends. The CDR3 reads CASCLRQGQDYTF. Here the CDR3 DNA reads TGTGCCAGCTGTCTTCGGCAGGGTCAGGACTACACCTTC.

The rearrangement uses TRBV19 and TRBJ1-1; D not resolved. V was trimmed by 7 bases and J by 4 bases, leaving 10 bases between them. Germline CDR1 reads LNHDA; CDR2 reads SQIVND (reference sequence). The CDR3 loop spans 12 amino acids. CDR3: CASKYSGTEAFF. In DNA form, the CDR3 reads TGTGCCAGTAAGTACAGCGGCACTGAAGCTTTCTTT.

There are many counts of this clone. This chain links TRBV6-6 with TRBJ2-1; 14 positions match TRBD2. CDR1 is MNHNY, CDR2 SVGAGI, per germline (reference sequence). V trimming: 5 bases; J trimming: 4 bases; junction bases outside the gene matches: 7. The CDR3 runs 17 residues. The CDR3 sequence is CASSHRGTSGGYNEQFF. DNA of the CDR3: TGTGCCAGCAGTCACAGGGGGACTAGCGGGGGTTACAATGAGCAGTTCTTC.